Listed below are T cell receptor beta chains from one sample, sequenced in a study of cytomegalovirus exposure and HLA in healthy donors. Repertoires were generated with immunoSEQ multiplex PCR, while TCRdb's copy carries only in-frame clones and drops some. Here the sample spans more than 100,000 clones, 80% being singletons. Sequenced material: PBMCs. Receptor source: a man in his forties in good health and CMV-seronegative. Both conserved end residues are part of each CDR3. The order of the fields is CDR3 DNA, CDR3 protein, D gene, J gene, clone size, V gene. The D gene is left open where the match is weak. A clone size is listed for some rows: how often the clone was seen (once, few, many), or a class if it is expanded.

DNA: TGCGCCAGCAGCTTGGCCAGGGGACACGAGAATGAAAAACTGTTTTTT
CDR3: CASSLARGHENEKLFF
D: -
J: TRBJ1-4
size: -
V: TRBV5-1

DNA: TGTGCCTGGAGCCTAACCGGGACAGCGGACTCTGGGGCCAACGTCCTGACTTTC
CDR3: CAWSLTGTADSGANVLTF
D: TRBD1
J: TRBJ2-6
size: -
V: TRBV30

DNA: TGTGCCAGCAGCAGGACAGGGATCACCGGGGAGCTGTTTTTT
CDR3: CASSRTGITGELFF
D: TRBD1
J: TRBJ2-2
size: -
V: TRBV5-6

DNA: TGTGCCACCAGCAGAGAGAGACTCCTTCGAGGCACTGAAGCTTTCTTT
CDR3: CATSRERLLRGTEAFF
D: -
J: TRBJ1-1
size: -
V: TRBV15

DNA: TGTGCCAGCAGCTTAGCTGGGCTAGCGGCATACAATGAGCAGTTCTTC
CDR3: CASSLAGLAAYNEQFF
D: TRBD2
J: TRBJ2-1
size: once
V: TRBV11-2

DNA: TGTGCCAGCAGTTCCACTGCCCCCTACGAGCAGTACTTC
CDR3: CASSSTAPYEQYF
D: -
J: TRBJ2-7
size: -
V: TRBV28

DNA: TGTGCCAGCAGTGGAGGGCAGGGGGGACTTGCCGGAAACACCATATATTTT
CDR3: CASSGGQGGLAGNTIYF
D: TRBD1
J: TRBJ1-3
size: -
V: TRBV6-1

DNA: TGTGCCAGTAGTACCCAGCGGGGGGCCTACAATGAGCAGTTCTTC
CDR3: CASSTQRGAYNEQFF
D: TRBD2
J: TRBJ2-1
size: -
V: TRBV19

DNA: TGTGCCAGCAGTGAGATTTCAGGGCGATTCACAGGTACGCAGTATTTT
CDR3: CASSEISGRFTGTQYF
D: -
J: TRBJ2-3
size: -
V: TRBV6-1

DNA: TGTGCCACCCTAAGGTCGGGGGAAGGTCACGAGCAGTACTTC
CDR3: CATLRSGEGHEQYF
D: -
J: TRBJ2-7
size: -
V: TRBV10-3

DNA: TGTGCCAGCAGCCCCGGTGGGGGGAGGCAGCCCCAGCATTTT
CDR3: CASSPGGGRQPQHF
D: -
J: TRBJ1-5
size: -
V: TRBV2

DNA: TGTGCCAGCAGCTTGGGACTAGCGGGAGAGACCCAGTACTTC
CDR3: CASSLGLAGETQYF
D: TRBD2
J: TRBJ2-5
size: once
V: TRBV5-4

DNA: TGTGCCAGCAGCCAAGGGACGGGACAGGGCTATAACACCGGGGAGCTGTTTTTT
CDR3: CASSQGTGQGYNTGELFF
D: TRBD1
J: TRBJ2-2
size: -
V: TRBV7-7

DNA: TGTGCCAGCAGGACGACTAGCGGGGGCTCCTACGAGCAGTACTTC
CDR3: CASRTTSGGSYEQYF
D: TRBD2
J: TRBJ2-7
size: -
V: TRBV2

DNA: TGTGCCAGCTCCCTCCTGGGGACAGGGGCCAATCAGCCCCAGCATTTT
CDR3: CASSLLGTGANQPQHF
D: TRBD1
J: TRBJ1-5
size: -
V: TRBV18

DNA: TGTGCCAGCCTGGGGCAGGGACTCCTCAATCAGCCCCAGCATTTT
CDR3: CASLGQGLLNQPQHF
D: -
J: TRBJ1-5
size: -
V: TRBV19

DNA: TGTGCCAGCAGCTTAGATCAGGCCACACAGCAGTTCTTC
CDR3: CASSLDQATQQFF
D: -
J: TRBJ2-1
size: -
V: TRBV11-3

DNA: TGTGCCAGCAGCACGATAGCGGGTCTCTACAATGAGCAGTTCTTC
CDR3: CASSTIAGLYNEQFF
D: TRBD2
J: TRBJ2-1
size: -
V: TRBV7-9

DNA: TGTGCCAGTAGGGGACAGTTGAACACTGAAGCTTTCTTT
CDR3: CASRGQLNTEAFF
D: TRBD1
J: TRBJ1-1
size: -
V: TRBV19

DNA: TGTGCCAGCAGCCGTCTGGGCTACGGGGCAGATACGCAGTATTTT
CDR3: CASSRLGYGADTQYF
D: -
J: TRBJ2-3
size: -
V: TRBV7-9

DNA: TGTGCCAGCAGTGCCGGACTAGGGGGCAATGAGCAGTTCTTC
CDR3: CASSAGLGGNEQFF
D: -
J: TRBJ2-1
size: -
V: TRBV6-1

DNA: TGTGCCACCCGGGACAGGGGGGGCAATGAGCAGTTCTTC
CDR3: CATRDRGGNEQFF
D: TRBD1
J: TRBJ2-1
size: -
V: TRBV19

DNA: TGTGCCAGCAGTGACTCGGACAGGGGCTACACCTTC
CDR3: CASSDSDRGYTF
D: TRBD1
J: TRBJ1-2
size: -
V: TRBV6-4

DNA: TGTGCCAGCAGCTTTCCCGCCTGGGCCAGTTCCTACGAGCAGTACTTC
CDR3: CASSFPAWASSYEQYF
D: -
J: TRBJ2-7
size: -
V: TRBV7-9

DNA: TGTGCCAGCAGCGCTGACAGGGATCGTGATCAGCCCCAGCATTTT
CDR3: CASSADRDRDQPQHF
D: TRBD1
J: TRBJ1-5
size: once
V: TRBV6-1

DNA: TGCGCCAGCAGCCATGCCGACAGGGCCCAAGAGACCCAGTACTTC
CDR3: CASSHADRAQETQYF
D: TRBD1
J: TRBJ2-5
size: -
V: TRBV5-1

DNA: TGTGCCAGCAGCAGACAGGTTCCCTACGAGCAGTACTTC
CDR3: CASSRQVPYEQYF
D: -
J: TRBJ2-7
size: -
V: TRBV28

DNA: TGTGCCAGCAGCCCTCGGACAGGGAGGGACTCTAGCACAGATACGCAGTATTTT
CDR3: CASSPRTGRDSSTDTQYF
D: -
J: TRBJ2-3
size: -
V: TRBV28

DNA: TGTGCCAGCAGCTTAGACGGGGACACCCAAGAGACCCAGTACTTC
CDR3: CASSLDGDTQETQYF
D: -
J: TRBJ2-5
size: -
V: TRBV11-1

DNA: TGTGCCAGCAGTTCCACAAAAAAGATAACCTACAATGAGCAGTTCTTC
CDR3: CASSSTKKITYNEQFF
D: -
J: TRBJ2-1
size: -
V: TRBV28

DNA: TGTGCCAGCAGTCCTGGGACTAGCGGCGGCAATGAGCAGTTCTTC
CDR3: CASSPGTSGGNEQFF
D: TRBD2
J: TRBJ2-1
size: few
V: TRBV6-5

DNA: TGTGCCAGCAATAGACAGGGTTCCCACAATGAGCAGTTCTTC
CDR3: CASNRQGSHNEQFF
D: TRBD1
J: TRBJ2-1
size: few
V: TRBV6-5

DNA: TGCGCCAGCAGCCCCCAAGGGGAGGGGTCAGATACGCAGTATTTT
CDR3: CASSPQGEGSDTQYF
D: TRBD2
J: TRBJ2-3
size: -
V: TRBV5-1

DNA: TGTGCCAGCAGCCCGAAACTAGCGGGAGAAACAGATACGCAGTATTTT
CDR3: CASSPKLAGETDTQYF
D: TRBD2
J: TRBJ2-3
size: -
V: TRBV4-2

DNA: TGTGCCAGCAGCCCCAGGACAGGGGGCTACTATGGCTACACCTTC
CDR3: CASSPRTGGYYGYTF
D: TRBD1
J: TRBJ1-2
size: -
V: TRBV7-8

DNA: TGTGCCAGCAGTTTAACTTGGGGGAGGGCCGGGGAGACCCAGTACTTC
CDR3: CASSLTWGRAGETQYF
D: TRBD2
J: TRBJ2-5
size: -
V: TRBV27

DNA: TGTGCCAGCAGTTACTCTGGGGACAGGGTTTCGTACGAGCAGTACTTC
CDR3: CASSYSGDRVSYEQYF
D: TRBD1
J: TRBJ2-7
size: few
V: TRBV6-5

DNA: TGTGCCAGCAGCCAAGACCTCGGCGGGGAGCTGTTTTTT
CDR3: CASSQDLGGELFF
D: -
J: TRBJ2-2
size: -
V: TRBV4-2

DNA: TGTGCCAGCAGCCCGGGACTAGCGGGAGGGCCGGAGACCCAGTACTTC
CDR3: CASSPGLAGGPETQYF
D: TRBD2
J: TRBJ2-5
size: -
V: TRBV9

DNA: TGTGCCAGCAGCCCGACAGGGGCTGGGGCCAACGTCCTGACTTTC
CDR3: CASSPTGAGANVLTF
D: TRBD1
J: TRBJ2-6
size: few
V: TRBV7-2

DNA: TGCGCCAGCAAGAGCGGGCAGCTGAACACTGAAGCTTTCTTT
CDR3: CASKSGQLNTEAFF
D: -
J: TRBJ1-1
size: -
V: TRBV5-1

DNA: TGCGCCAGCAGGGAGGGACTCGACTCCTACGAGCAGTACTTC
CDR3: CASREGLDSYEQYF
D: -
J: TRBJ2-7
size: -
V: TRBV5-1

DNA: TGTGCCAGCAGACTAGGACAGGCTGGGGATCAGCCCCAGCATTTT
CDR3: CASRLGQAGDQPQHF
D: TRBD1
J: TRBJ1-5
size: -
V: TRBV2

DNA: TGTGCCAGCTCATTACGGGGGGGCCGAGATACGCAGTATTTT
CDR3: CASSLRGGRDTQYF
D: TRBD2
J: TRBJ2-3
size: -
V: TRBV18

DNA: TGTGCCAGCAGACAAGACAGGGCGGACACTGAAGCTTTCTTT
CDR3: CASRQDRADTEAFF
D: TRBD1
J: TRBJ1-1
size: -
V: TRBV28

DNA: TGTGCCAGCAGTAGAAGCAGGGGGGTTGATTCACCCCTCCACTTT
CDR3: CASSRSRGVDSPLHF
D: TRBD1
J: TRBJ1-6
size: -
V: TRBV6-1

DNA: TGTGCCAGCAGCTATAAAGGGGTCTCCTACAATGAGCAGTTCTTC
CDR3: CASSYKGVSYNEQFF
D: -
J: TRBJ2-1
size: -
V: TRBV7-8

DNA: TGTGCGACCAAAAACGGGGAGGGCCCCTACGAGCAGTACTTC
CDR3: CATKNGEGPYEQYF
D: TRBD2
J: TRBJ2-7
size: -
V: TRBV7-8

DNA: TGCGCCAGCAGCTTGGTAACTAGCGGGATGAGTGAGCAGTTCTTC
CDR3: CASSLVTSGMSEQFF
D: TRBD2
J: TRBJ2-1
size: once
V: TRBV5-1

DNA: TGTGCCTGGGGCGTCGGGGGAGCGACCCAGTACTTC
CDR3: CAWGVGGATQYF
D: -
J: TRBJ2-5
size: few
V: TRBV30

DNA: TGTGCCAGCACCTTCGATCCAGGGGAAACCGGGGAGCTGTTTTTT
CDR3: CASTFDPGETGELFF
D: -
J: TRBJ2-2
size: -
V: TRBV5-4

DNA: TGTGCCAGCAGCAAACAGTTGAGCTCCTACAATGAGCAGTTCTTC
CDR3: CASSKQLSSYNEQFF
D: -
J: TRBJ2-1
size: -
V: TRBV11-2

DNA: TGTGCCAGCAGCTTGAGGTCTAGCGGGAGGCCCACAGATACGCAGTATTTT
CDR3: CASSLRSSGRPTDTQYF
D: TRBD2
J: TRBJ2-3
size: -
V: TRBV5-4

DNA: TGTGCCAGCAACGCGGGGAGCTCCTACAATGAGCAGTTCTTC
CDR3: CASNAGSSYNEQFF
D: -
J: TRBJ2-1
size: -
V: TRBV27

DNA: TGCGCCAGCAGCCCAACCGGGGACAGTAGCGGCTACACCTTC
CDR3: CASSPTGDSSGYTF
D: TRBD1
J: TRBJ1-2
size: -
V: TRBV5-1

DNA: TGTGCCACCAGCAGGATTGGGACTCCAGGAGAGACCCAGTACTTC
CDR3: CATSRIGTPGETQYF
D: -
J: TRBJ2-5
size: few
V: TRBV15

DNA: TGCGCCAGCAGCCGACAGGGACAGGGGATCAATTCACCCCTCCACTTT
CDR3: CASSRQGQGINSPLHF
D: TRBD1
J: TRBJ1-6
size: -
V: TRBV5-1

DNA: TGCGCCAGCAGTAAACTAGCGGGGAACTACGAGCAGTACTTC
CDR3: CASSKLAGNYEQYF
D: TRBD2
J: TRBJ2-7
size: -
V: TRBV5-1

DNA: TGTGCCAGCAGCTTGACTAGCGGGAGTTTTAATCCAGATACGCAGTATTTT
CDR3: CASSLTSGSFNPDTQYF
D: TRBD2
J: TRBJ2-3
size: once
V: TRBV5-6